These 13 T cell receptor beta chains were sequenced from one sample in a study of neoadjuvant anti-PD-1 for oral cavity cancer. Sequenced by immunoSEQ multiplex PCR; TCRdb stores in-frame clones only, minus some. The table lists 17,000 or so clones, roughly three fifths of them singletons. The specimen was PBMCs, collected before nivolumab (anti-PD-1) treatment. These TCRs come from a person aged 40 to 85 with oral cavity squamous cell carcinoma.

The chain uses TRBV14 and TRBJ2-6; the D call may be TRBD1 or TRBD2 (5 bases each). Germline CDR1 is SGHDN and CDR2 is FVKESK. Trimming shortened V by 1 base and J by 2 bases, and 6 bases separated the two germline ends. CDR3 length equals 15 residues. The CDR3 reads CASSQGGAGANVLTF. DNA for the CDR3: TGTGCCAGCAGCCAAGGAGGGGCTGGGGCCAACGTCCTGACTTTC. The full variable domain, with the rest looked up from reference TRBV14 and TRBJ2-6, is EAGVTQFPSHSVIEKGQTVTLRCDPISGHDNLYWYRRVMGKEIKFLLHFVKESKQDESGMPNNRFLAERTGGTYSTLKVQPAELEDSGVYFCASSQGGAGANVLTFGAGSRLTVL.

The gene calls are TRBV7-8 and TRBJ2-2, with 7 bases lining up with TRBD1. The CDR3 runs to 15 residues. V lost 4 bases to trimming and J lost 3 bases; unmatched junction nucleotides: 5. Germline V gives CDR1 SGHVS, CDR2 FQNEAQ. DNA for the CDR3: TGTGCCAGCAGCTCGGGACAGATTTACACCGGGGAGCTGTTTTTT. This codes for CASSSGQIYTGELFF.

The rearrangement joins TRBV20-1 to TRBJ2-5, with D unclear. The CDR3 consists of 11 residues. V lost 6 bases and J 4 bases, leaving 9 bases between the germline ends. Germline V CDR1 and CDR2: DFQATT, SNEGSKA (reference sequence). CDR3 sequence: CSASPGETQYF. CDR3 nucleotide sequence: TGCAGTGCCAGCCCTGGAGAGACCCAGTACTTC.

The table lists this clone with a few counts. The chain has TRBV5-6 and TRBJ1-2; D perhaps matches TRBD1 (6 bases). This CDR3 is 14 amino acids long. Germline V gene lookup returns CDR1 SGHDT and CDR2 YYEEEE. Trimming removed 2 bases from V and 8 bases from J, with 16 bases in between. The DNA for the CDR3 is TGTGCCAGCAGCTTAAACGACAGGACGAGGGGCTACACCTTC. Translation gives CASSLNDRTRGYTF.

This sequence joins TRBV5-4 and TRBJ1-1; D possibly corresponds to TRBD1 (5 bases). The V gene's germline CDR1 is SGHNT and CDR2 YYREEE (reference sequence). The CDR3 length is 15 residues. The V gene lost 2 bases and the J gene lost 1 base, with 12 bases spanning the gap. CDR3 DNA sequence: TGTGCCAGCAGCTTTGGGGGGGTCGGGAACACTGAAGCTTTCTTT. It yields the protein CASSFGGVGNTEAFF. Full variable domain (rest looked up from reference TRBV5-4 and TRBJ1-1): ETGVTQSPTHLIKTRGQQVTLRCSSQSGHNTVSWYQQALGQGPQFIFQYYREEENGRGNFPPRFSGLQFPNYSSELNVNALELDDSALYLCASSFGGVGNTEAFFGQGTRLTVV.

The chain carries TRBV6-1 and TRBJ2-3; TRBD2 aligns across 11 bases. V shed 6 bases, J shed 0 bases, and the junction held 2 bases outside the gene matches. Germline V gives CDR1 MNHNS, CDR2 SASEGT. The CDR3 contains 15 residues. The CDR3 bases are TGTGCCAGCAGATGGACTAGCGGGAGCACAGATACGCAGTATTTT. It is translated as CASRWTSGSTDTQYF.

The V and J genes are TRBV5-1 and TRBJ2-7, with D possibly being TRBD1 or TRBD2 (5 bases each). Germline V lookup: CDR1 SGHRS, CDR2 YFSETQ. V gave up 4 bases and J gave up 6 bases, with 14 bases separating them. The CDR3 is 13 residues long. CDR3 sequence: CASSGGPTIEQYF. CDR3 sequence (DNA): TGCGCCAGCAGCGGGGGTCCTACGATCGAGCAGTACTTC.

V is TRBV25-1 and J is TRBJ1-6; D remains ambiguous. Deletions cut 5 bases from V and 11 bases from J, with 13 bases between. This CDR3 contains 13 residues. The germline gives CDR1 MGHDK, CDR2 SYGVNS. In DNA, the CDR3 is TGTGCCAGCAGTCTCACCCACGGGGCACCCCTCCACTTT. Amino acid sequence: CASSLTHGAPLHF.

The chain combines TRBV7-8 with TRBJ2-7; unclear D gene. The CDR3 extends over 14 amino acids. Per the germline V gene, CDR1 is SGHVS and CDR2 is FQNEAQ. Deletions cut 5 bases from V and 3 bases from J, with 14 bases between. The CDR3 coding sequence is TGTGCCAGCAGCCTCCCTCCGCACTACTACGAGCAGTACTTC. Translation: CASSLPPHYYEQYF. Looking up the rest from reference TRBV7-8 and TRBJ2-7 gives the full variable domain: GAGVSQSPRYKVAKRGQDVALRCDPISGHVSLFWYQQALGQGPEFLTYFQNEAQLDKSGLPSDRFFAERPEGSVSTLKIQRTQQEDSAVYLCASSLPPHYYEQYFGPGTRLTVT.

This chain connects TRBV5-4 to TRBJ1-2; 10 bases match TRBD1. The CDR3 spans 15 residues. V lost 3 bases, J lost 7 bases, and 9 bases stayed unmatched. The V gene's germline CDR1 is SGHNT and CDR2 YYREEE (reference sequence). CDR3 coding DNA: TGTGCCAGCAGCTGGCCGAGACAGGGGGCGGGTGGCTACACCTTC. Protein: CASSWPRQGAGGYTF.

This chain uses TRBV6-1 with TRBJ2-1; D is uncertain. Germline lookup yields CDR1 MNHNS and CDR2 SASEGT. This CDR3 spans 10 amino acids. The germline V and J ends were trimmed by 11 bases and 6 bases, with 8 bases remaining between them. DNA of the CDR3: TGTGCCTCGGAATTCAATGAGCAGTTCTTC. Its translation is CASEFNEQFF.

The gene calls are TRBV5-6 and TRBJ1-4; 10 bases line up with TRBD1. CDR3 length: 16 amino acids. V shed 4 bases and J 2 bases; nucleotides not matched to a gene: 5. Germline CDR1 and CDR2: SGHDT and YYEEEE. DNA of the CDR3: TGTGCCAGCAGCCCGGACAGGGGGAGCACTAATGAAAAACTGTTTTTT. The encoded protein is CASSPDRGSTNEKLFF.

This rearrangement joins TRBV4-1 to TRBJ1-1; D remains ambiguous. Germline assignment: CDR1 MGHRA and CDR2 YSYEKL. V dropped 3 bases and J dropped 2 bases, with 10 bases sitting between them. The CDR3 extends over 14 amino acids. CDR3 in DNA: TGCGCCAGCAGCCAGTGGGAAGGAAACACTGAAGCTTTCTTT. This codes for CASSQWEGNTEAFF.